The source of this T cell receptor (beta chain) is a study of blood T cell repertoires in COVID-19. The repertoire was sequenced with immunoSEQ multiplex PCR; TCRdb's copy has only in-frame clones and lacks some. Of about 260,000 clones in the sample, around 89% were seen once. Germline V lookup: CDR1 SGHNT, CDR2 YYREEE (reference sequence). The CDR3 spans 16 residues. Germline trimming cut 6 bases from V and 0 bases from J; bases unmatched to any gene: 7. Sequenced sample: peripheral blood. This sequence was found in a woman aged 40 to 50 with acute or convalescent COVID-19. This chain connects TRBV5-4 to TRBJ1-3; 9 bases line up with TRBD1. DNA for the CDR3: TGTGCCAGCACAAGATCGGGACAGGGCTCTGGAAACACCATATATTTT. It specifies CASTRSGQGSGNTIYF.